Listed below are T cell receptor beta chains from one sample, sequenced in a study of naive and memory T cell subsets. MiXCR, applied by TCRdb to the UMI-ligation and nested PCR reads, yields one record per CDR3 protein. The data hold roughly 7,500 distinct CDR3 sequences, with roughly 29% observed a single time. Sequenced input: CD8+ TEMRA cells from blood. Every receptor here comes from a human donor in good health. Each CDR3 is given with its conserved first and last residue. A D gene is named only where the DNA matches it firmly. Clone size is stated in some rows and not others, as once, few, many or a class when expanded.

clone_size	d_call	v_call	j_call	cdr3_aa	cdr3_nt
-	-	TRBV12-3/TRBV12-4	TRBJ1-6	CASSLAAANSPLHF	TGTGCCAGCAGTTTAGCGGCCGCAAATTCACCCCTCCACTTT
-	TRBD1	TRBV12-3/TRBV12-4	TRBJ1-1	CASSLTGGDTEAFF	TGTGCCAGCAGTTTGACAGGGGGGGACACTGAAGCTTTCTTT
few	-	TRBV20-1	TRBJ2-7	CSARRIDSSYEQYF	TGCAGTGCTAGAAGGATAGATTCGTCCTACGAGCAGTACTTC
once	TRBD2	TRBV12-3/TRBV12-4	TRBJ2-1	CASSLARSGSNNEQFF	TGTGCCAGCAGTTTAGCGCGTAGCGGGAGTAACAATGAGCAGTTCTTC
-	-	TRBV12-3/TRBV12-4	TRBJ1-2	CASSPGSRMTF	TGTGCCAGCAGTCCCGGGTCTCGTATGACCTTC
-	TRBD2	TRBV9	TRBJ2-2	CASSVEASGGTGTGELFF	TGTGCCAGCAGCGTAGAGGCTAGCGGGGGCACGGGCACCGGGGAGCTGTTTTTT
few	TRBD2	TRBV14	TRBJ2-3	CASSLGLAEVLETQYF	TGTGCCAGCAGCCTTGGCCTAGCGGAAGTGTTGGAAACGCAGTATTTT
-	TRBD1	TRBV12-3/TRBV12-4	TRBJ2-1	CASRGQGINEQFF	TGTGCCAGCAGGGGACAGGGGATTAATGAGCAGTTCTTC
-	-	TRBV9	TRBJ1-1	CASSVGKGRAEAFF	TGTGCCAGCAGCGTAGGGAAGGGTCGGGCTGAAGCTTTCTTT
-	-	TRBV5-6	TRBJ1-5	CASSFGTVNQPQHF	TGTGCCAGCAGCTTCGGGACCGTGAATCAGCCCCAGCATTTT
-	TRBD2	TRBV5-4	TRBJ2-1	CASSLMTSGRAVEQFF	TGTGCCAGCAGCCTAATGACTAGCGGGAGGGCCGTTGAGCAGTTCTTC
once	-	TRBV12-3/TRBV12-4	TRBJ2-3	CASSPLFSGTDTQYF	TGTGCCAGCAGTCCCCTATTTAGTGGCACAGATACGCAGTATTTT
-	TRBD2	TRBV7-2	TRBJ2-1	CASSLGTSGYNEQFF	TGTGCCAGCAGCTTAGGGACTAGCGGATACAATGAGCAGTTCTTC
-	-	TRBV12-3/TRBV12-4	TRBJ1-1	CASSPPGRTEAFF	TGTGCCAGCAGTCCTCCAGGGCGGACTGAAGCTTTCTTT
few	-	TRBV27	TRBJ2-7	CASGGLPGEQYF	TGTGCCAGCGGGGGCCTCCCCGGCGAGCAGTACTTC
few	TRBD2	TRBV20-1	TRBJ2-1	CSASGVRGRGPAYNEQFF	TGCAGTGCTAGTGGCGTGCGCGGGAGAGGACCTGCCTACAATGAGCAGTTCTTC
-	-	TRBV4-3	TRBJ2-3	CASSQDRPGVPTDTQYF	TGCGCCAGCAGCCAAGATCGTCCGGGAGTCCCCACAGATACGCAGTATTTT
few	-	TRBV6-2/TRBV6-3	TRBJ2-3	CASSYWLAEADTQYF	TGTGCCAGCAGTTATTGGCTAGCTGAGGCAGATACGCAGTATTTT
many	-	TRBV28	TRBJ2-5	CASNAGPQETQYF	TGTGCCAGCAATGCCGGACCCCAAGAGACCCAGTACTTC
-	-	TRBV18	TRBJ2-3	CASSLADGQAQYF	TGTGCCAGCTCACTAGCGGACGGCCAGGCGCAGTATTTT
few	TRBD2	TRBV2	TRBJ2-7	CASSEVGRAYEQYF	TGTGCCAGCAGTGAGGTCGGGAGGGCCTACGAGCAGTACTTC
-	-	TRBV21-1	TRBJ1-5	CASSKDSSNQPQHF	TGTGCCAGCAGCAAAGACAGTAGCAATCAGCCCCAGCATTTT
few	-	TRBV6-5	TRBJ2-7	CLVRDRYTYEQYF	TGTTTGGTGCGTGACAGGTATACCTACGAGCAGTACTTC
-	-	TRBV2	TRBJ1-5	CASRGYCSNQPQHF	TGTGCCAGCCGAGGATACTGTAGCAATCAGCCCCAGCATTTT
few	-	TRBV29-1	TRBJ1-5	CSGKGGQPQHF	TGCAGCGGAAAAGGGGGTCAGCCCCAGCATTTT
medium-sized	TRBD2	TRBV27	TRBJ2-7	CASSLAGDSYEQYF	TGTGCCAGCAGTTTAGCGGGGGACTCCTACGAGCAGTACTTC
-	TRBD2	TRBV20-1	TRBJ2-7	CSASPVGGGEEQYF	TGCAGTGCTAGCCCGGTGGGCGGGGGGGAAGAGCAGTACTTC
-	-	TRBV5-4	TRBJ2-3	CASSLRWGADTQYF	TGTGCCAGCAGCCTGCGGTGGGGGGCAGATACGCAGTATTTT
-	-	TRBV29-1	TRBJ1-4	CSVEDQGDGEKLFF	TGCAGCGTTGAAGATCAGGGAGATGGTGAAAAACTGTTTTTT
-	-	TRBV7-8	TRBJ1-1	CASSLVFRSEAFF	TGTGCCAGCAGCTTAGTATTCCGCTCCGAAGCTTTCTTT
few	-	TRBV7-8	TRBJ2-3	CASSPRLPPFSTDTQYF	TGTGCCAGCAGCCCAAGACTCCCTCCTTTTAGCACAGATACGCAGTATTTT
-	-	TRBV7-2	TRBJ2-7	CASSLWDGGSYEQYF	TGTGCCAGCAGCTTGTGGGACGGGGGTTCCTACGAGCAGTACTTC
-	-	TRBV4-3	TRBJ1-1	CASSQDRVRNTEAFF	TGCGCCAGCAGCCAAGACAGGGTTAGGAACACTGAAGCTTTCTTT
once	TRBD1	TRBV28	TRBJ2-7	CASRTGESGEQYF	TGTGCCAGCAGGACAGGGGAGTCGGGCGAGCAGTACTTC
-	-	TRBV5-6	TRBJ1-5	CASSLAENQPQHF	TGTGCCAGCAGCTTGGCGGAAAATCAGCCCCAGCATTTT
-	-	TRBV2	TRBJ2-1	CASSEYRGSSYNEQFF	TGTGCCAGCAGTGAATATCGGGGCAGCTCCTACAATGAGCAGTTCTTC
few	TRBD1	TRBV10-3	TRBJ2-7	CAISLGQGGYEQYF	TGTGCCATCAGTTTGGGACAGGGGGGATACGAGCAGTACTTC
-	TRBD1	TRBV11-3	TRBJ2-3	CASSDGTADTQYF	TGTGCCAGCAGCGATGGGACAGCAGATACGCAGTATTTT
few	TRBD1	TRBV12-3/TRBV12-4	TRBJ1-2	CASSLGTGGNGYTF	TGTGCCAGCAGTTTAGGGACAGGGGGGAATGGCTACACCTTC
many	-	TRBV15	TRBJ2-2	CATSLRNPITGELFF	TGTGCCACCTCCCTCCGTAACCCGATTACCGGGGAGCTGTTTTTT
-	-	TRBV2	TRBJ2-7	CASSEGTILPGEQYF	TGTGCCAGCAGTGAAGGGACGATCCTACCTGGGGAGCAGTACTTC
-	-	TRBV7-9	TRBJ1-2	CASSLETGRNYGYTF	TGTGCCAGCAGCTTAGAAACAGGGCGTAACTATGGCTACACCTTC
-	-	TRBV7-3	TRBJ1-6	CASSLGGSSPLHF	TGTGCCAGCAGCTTAGGAGGGAGTTCACCCCTCCACTTT
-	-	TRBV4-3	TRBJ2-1	CASSQDVSELSSYNEQFF	TGCGCCAGCAGCCAAGATGTGTCAGAACTGAGCTCCTACAATGAGCAGTTCTTC
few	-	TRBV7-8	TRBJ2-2	CASSPNFDGGNTGELFF	TGTGCCAGCAGCCCAAACTTCGACGGGGGGAACACCGGGGAGCTGTTTTTT
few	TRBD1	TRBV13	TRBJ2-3	CASSAPGGSIVTDTQYF	TGTGCCAGCAGCGCCCCAGGGGGATCCATAGTCACAGATACGCAGTATTTT
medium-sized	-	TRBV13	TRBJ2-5	CASSPPVGETQYF	TGTGCCAGCAGCCCCCCTGTGGGGGAGACCCAGTACTTC
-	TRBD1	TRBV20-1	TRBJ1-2	CSATEDRAYGYTF	TGCAGTGCTACCGAGGACAGGGCCTATGGCTACACCTTC
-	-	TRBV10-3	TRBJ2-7	CAISESEEGYEQYF	TGTGCCATCAGTGAGTCGGAGGAGGGCTACGAGCAGTACTTC